These T cell receptor beta chains were read from a single sample in a study of cytomegalovirus exposure and HLA in healthy donors. Only in-frame clones appear in the TCRdb table, and some are missing; sequencing was by immunoSEQ multiplex PCR. The sample holds around 67,000 clones, 65% to 70% seen once. The sequenced sample was PBMCs. These receptors all stem from a woman aged 30 to 39 in good health and CMV-seronegative. The CDR3 runs from the conserved cysteine through the conserved F or W. The D gene is left open where the match is weak. Some rows have no size entry. The others give once, few or many, or a class for an expanded clone.

CDR3 protein | CDR3 DNA | V gene | clone size | D gene | J gene
CSVEKDITQETQYF | TGCAGCGTTGAAAAGGACATTACACAAGAGACCCAGTACTTC | TRBV29-1 | once | - | TRBJ2-5
CASSPPSGAKNIQYF | TGTGCCAGCTCACCACCGTCGGGGGCCAAAAACATTCAGTACTTC | TRBV18 | - | - | TRBJ2-4
CASSVEGVVNTEAFF | TGTGCCAGCAGCGTAGAGGGGGTGGTGAACACTGAAGCTTTCTTT | TRBV9 | - | - | TRBJ1-1
CASSARTGTSGNTIYF | TGTGCCAGCAGCGCCAGAACAGGGACCTCTGGAAACACCATATATTTT | TRBV7-8 | - | - | TRBJ1-3
CATSRDYRLNTEAFF | TGTGCCACCAGCAGAGATTACAGATTAAACACTGAAGCTTTCTTT | TRBV15 | - | - | TRBJ1-1
CASSEDRGYEQYF | TGTGCCAGCAGTGAGGACAGGGGGTACGAGCAGTACTTC | TRBV6-1 | - | TRBD1 | TRBJ2-7
CASSLVWTGGTEAFF | TGTGCCAGCAGCTTGGTTTGGACAGGGGGCACTGAAGCTTTCTTT | TRBV5-5 | - | TRBD1 | TRBJ1-1
CATSRPAGGYTF | TGTGCCACCAGCAGGCCCGCGGGGGGCTACACCTTC | TRBV15 | - | - | TRBJ1-2
CASSLVLGGAHTGELFF | TGTGCCAGCAGCTTGGTTCTAGGGGGCGCGCACACCGGGGAGCTGTTTTTT | TRBV11-3 | - | TRBD1 | TRBJ2-2
CASSFGTGNTGELFF | TGTGCCAGCAGCTTTGGGACAGGGAACACCGGGGAGCTGTTTTTT | TRBV5-4 | - | TRBD1 | TRBJ2-2
CASSQVPSGGPSTDTQYF | TGCGCCAGCAGCCAAGTCCCTAGCGGGGGCCCTAGCACAGATACGCAGTATTTT | TRBV4-3 | once | TRBD2 | TRBJ2-3
CASSLASGGSTDTQYF | TGTGCCAGCAGCTTAGCTAGCGGGGGAAGCACAGATACGCAGTATTTT | TRBV11-2 | few | TRBD2 | TRBJ2-3
CASSQVGTDNQPQHF | TGTGCCAGCAGCCAAGTTGGGACAGACAATCAGCCCCAGCATTTT | TRBV4-2 | - | TRBD1 | TRBJ1-5
CASSQSELGQDNTGELFF | TGCGCCAGCAGTCAATCGGAGTTGGGACAGGACAACACCGGGGAGCTGTTTTTT | TRBV23-1 | - | TRBD1 | TRBJ2-2
CASSLGWSGGDLSTDTQYF | TGTGCCAGCAGCCTCGGGTGGAGCGGGGGAGATCTTAGCACAGATACGCAGTATTTT | TRBV4-2 | - | TRBD2 | TRBJ2-3
CAWSTGQGAHEQFF | TGTGCCTGGAGTACGGGACAGGGGGCCCATGAGCAGTTCTTC | TRBV30 | - | TRBD1 | TRBJ2-1
CASSSSSGGSYQETQYF | TGTGCCAGCAGCTCGAGTAGCGGGGGTTCGTACCAAGAGACCCAGTACTTC | TRBV7-2 | - | TRBD2 | TRBJ2-5
CASSYSPWGGYEQYF | TGTGCCAGCAGTTACTCCCCGTGGGGCGGTTACGAGCAGTACTTC | TRBV27 | once | - | TRBJ2-7
CASSFGEGNTIYF | TGCGCCAGCAGCTTCGGAGAGGGAAACACCATATATTTT | TRBV5-1 | - | - | TRBJ1-3
CASRAGGHGYTF | TGTGCCAGCAGAGCAGGGGGACATGGCTACACCTTC | TRBV6-5 | - | TRBD1 | TRBJ1-2
CASIFLGDWDTDTQYF | TGTGCCAGCATCTTCCTAGGGGATTGGGACACAGATACGCAGTATTTT | TRBV2 | once | - | TRBJ2-3
CACQDDSNYGYTF | TGTGCCTGCCAAGATGACAGTAACTATGGCTACACCTTC | TRBV30 | - | - | TRBJ1-2
CASSPRDRGYNEQFF | TGTGCCAGCTCACCCCGGGACAGGGGGTACAATGAGCAGTTCTTC | TRBV18 | - | TRBD1 | TRBJ2-1
CASSPFDKLYNEQFF | TGTGCCAGCAGCCCGTTTGATAAACTCTACAATGAGCAGTTCTTC | TRBV11-3 | few | - | TRBJ2-1
CASSPLATAGELFF | TGTGCCAGCAGCCCGCTAGCAACGGCCGGGGAGCTGTTTTTT | TRBV7-2 | - | - | TRBJ2-2
CASVSYGYTF | TGTGCCAGCGTCAGCTATGGCTACACCTTC | TRBV7-2 | few | - | TRBJ1-2
CSSSPGRGTYEQYF | TGTTCCAGCAGCCCGGGGCGGGGAACCTACGAGCAGTACTTC | TRBV7-3 | - | - | TRBJ2-7
CASRLEEVMGEKLFF | TGTGCAAGTCGCCTGGAGGAGGTAATGGGTGAAAAACTGTTTTTT | TRBV12-2 | - | - | TRBJ1-4
CASSYGGVSYGYTF | TGTGCCAGCAGTTACGGCGGAGTTTCTTATGGCTACACCTTC | TRBV6-6 | - | - | TRBJ1-2
CASSPRTGGAYTEAFF | TGCGCCAGCAGCCCCCGGACAGGGGGCGCGTACACTGAAGCTTTCTTT | TRBV5-1 | - | TRBD1 | TRBJ1-1
CASSSHRGNTDTQYF | TGTGCCAGCAGTTCCCACAGGGGCAACACAGATACGCAGTATTTT | TRBV27 | - | TRBD1 | TRBJ2-3
CASSRGQEYQPQHF | TGTGCCAGCAGCAGGGGGCAGGAATATCAGCCCCAGCATTTT | TRBV9 | - | TRBD1 | TRBJ1-5
CASGTPSGANVLTF | TGCGCCAGCGGGACACCCTCTGGGGCCAACGTCCTGACTTTC | TRBV5-1 | - | - | TRBJ2-6
CASSFEETQYF | TGTGCCAGCAGTTTCGAAGAGACCCAGTACTTC | TRBV27 | - | - | TRBJ2-5
CASSPGWDGGQAETQYF | TGTGCCAGCAGCCCCGGCTGGGACGGGGGGCAGGCGGAGACCCAGTACTTC | TRBV7-9 | - | - | TRBJ2-5
CASGDRNRESEQYF | TGTGCCAGCGGGGACAGGAACCGGGAAAGCGAGCAGTACTTC | TRBV9 | - | TRBD1 | TRBJ2-7
CSVDGTANTGELFF | TGCAGCGTTGATGGGACAGCGAACACCGGGGAGCTGTTTTTT | TRBV29-1 | - | TRBD1 | TRBJ2-2
CASTPVTSGQETQYF | TGCGCCAGCACCCCCGTCACTAGCGGTCAAGAGACCCAGTACTTC | TRBV10-2 | - | TRBD2 | TRBJ2-5
CASSSTREETQYF | TGTGCCAGCAGCTCCACTAGAGAGGAGACCCAGTACTTC | TRBV7-3 | - | - | TRBJ2-5
CASSSRGLAYGYTF | TGTGCCAGTAGTTCCAGGGGTTTAGCCTATGGCTACACCTTC | TRBV19 | few | - | TRBJ1-2
CASSTDTSYEQYF | TGTGCCAGCAGCACGGACACCTCCTACGAGCAGTACTTC | TRBV7-9 | - | - | TRBJ2-7
CSVSQGENTEAFF | TGCAGCGTTTCACAGGGGGAGAACACTGAAGCTTTCTTT | TRBV29-1 | once | TRBD1 | TRBJ1-1
CASSLNSGGDGGYTF | TGTGCCAGCAGTTTGAACTCAGGGGGCGATGGTGGCTACACCTTC | TRBV6-9 | - | TRBD1 | TRBJ1-2
CASTPGRTEAFF | TGTGCCAGTACCCCAGGGCGGACTGAAGCTTTCTTT | TRBV19 | - | - | TRBJ1-1
CASSQVVSLNQPQHF | TGTGCCAGCAGCCAAGTGGTAAGCCTGAATCAGCCCCAGCATTTT | TRBV5-4 | - | - | TRBJ1-5